Presented here are 10 T cell receptor beta chains from one specimen sequenced in a study of radiation and T cells in renal cell carcinoma. Assay used: immunoSEQ multiplex PCR; TCRdb lists only in-frame clones, some missing. The sample carries approximately 94,000 clones, 70% to 85% recorded once. The time point denotes: baseline pretreatment blood. The treatment: 15 Gy SBRT to primary tumor, nephrectomy 4 weeks later. The sequenced sample was blood, obtained from a patient whose treatment included radiotherapy and nephrectomy. The receptors were sampled from a man aged 55 to 69 with renal cell carcinoma.

The chain links TRBV27 to TRBJ2-7, with D perhaps matching TRBD1 (6 bases). CDR3 size: 13 residues. The V end was cut by 9 bases, the J end by 5 bases, with 17 bases between. Germline CDR1 MNHEY, CDR2 SMNVEV (reference sequence). The CDR3 region is CASSGTRKNEQYF. CDR3 nucleotide sequence: TGTGCCAGTTCGGGGACACGAAAAAACGAGCAGTACTTC.

The CDR3 reads CASSGSWDVDRVLETQYF. The DNA of the CDR3 is TGTGCCAGCAGTGGGTCCTGGGACGTGGACAGGGTTTTGGAGACCCAGTACTTC. The chain joins TRBV6-1 to TRBJ2-5; 8 bases line up with TRBD1. Trimming removed 4 bases from V and 5 bases from J; junction bases left unmatched: 18. Germline assignment: CDR1 MNHNS and CDR2 SASEGT. The CDR3 is made up of 18 amino acids.

The chain carries TRBV7-9 and TRBJ2-7, with 9 bases identical to TRBD1. This CDR3 contains 16 residues. V trimming: 5 bases; J trimming: 6 bases; junction bases outside the gene matches: 14. Germline CDR1 and CDR2: SEHNR and FQNEAQ (reference sequence). CDR3 region: CASSGPTGGAGLEQYF. The CDR3 bases are TGTGCCAGCAGCGGTCCTACAGGGGGCGCAGGTCTCGAGCAGTACTTC.

The chain recombines TRBV6-1 with TRBJ1-3; perhaps TRBD1 as D (6 bases). From germline, CDR1 is MNHNS and CDR2 SASEGT. CDR3 length: 16 residues. V was cut by 3 bases and J by 0 bases, with 12 bases left in between. The CDR3, as DNA: TGTGCCAGCAGTGAGTTCGAGGGGGACTCTGGAAACACCATATATTTT. It codes for CASSEFEGDSGNTIYF.

V usage is TRBV5-1 and J usage is TRBJ2-6, with D hard to call. Per germline, CDR1 SGHRS and CDR2 YFSETQ. The length of the CDR3 is 13 residues. Trimming removed 5 bases at V and 0 bases at J, with 3 bases between. In DNA, the CDR3 is TGCGCCAGCAGTGACTCTGGGGCCAACGTCCTGACTTTC. Encoded protein: CASSDSGANVLTF.

CDR3 sequence (DNA): TGTGCCAGCACCCAACGGGGGGCTGGGGATTCACCCCTCCACTTT. Residues: CASTQRGAGDSPLHF. The chain uses TRBV2 and TRBJ1-6; the D gene is possibly TRBD1 (6 bases). Trimming took off 7 bases at V and 8 bases at J, with 18 bases between the two ends. Germline CDR1 and CDR2: SNHLY and FYNNEI. The CDR3 length is 15 residues.

The CDR3 protein is CASSGLTSGVSTDTQYF. DNA for the CDR3: TGTGCCAGCAGTGGACTCACTAGCGGGGTTAGCACAGATACGCAGTATTTT. V gene TRBV2 combines with J gene TRBJ2-3; 10 bases agree with TRBD2. The CDR3 sequence is 17 residues long. CDR1 and CDR2 from the germline V gene are SNHLY and FYNNEI. V lost 4 bases to trimming and J lost 0 bases; unmatched junction nucleotides: 7.

The chain is built from TRBV11-1 and TRBJ2-1; D gene ambiguous. CDR1 and CDR2 (germline): SGHAT, FQDESV (reference sequence). The V and J ends lost 2 bases and 2 bases respectively, with 13 bases between them. The CDR3 length is 16 residues. Here the CDR3 DNA reads TGTGCCAGCAGCTTATCCGACCTGAACCCCTACAATGAGCAGTTCTTC. Translating gives CASSLSDLNPYNEQFF. Full variable domain (rest looked up from reference TRBV11-1 and TRBJ2-1): EAEVAQSPRYKITEKSQAVAFWCDPISGHATLYWYRQILGQGPELLVQFQDESVVDDSQLPKDRFSAERLKGVDSTLKIQPAELGDSAMYLCASSLSDLNPYNEQFFGPGTRLTVL.

The V gene is TRBV15, the J gene TRBJ2-3; D gene unclear. The CDR3 length is 13 residues. V gave up 0 bases and J gave up 6 bases, with 7 bases separating them. Germline loops: CDR1 LNHNV, CDR2 YYDKDF (reference sequence). CDR3 amino acids: CATSRDFADTQYF. CDR3 DNA: TGTGCCACCAGCAGAGATTTCGCGGATACGCAGTATTTT.

The rearrangement uses TRBV10-2 and TRBJ2-2; D is possibly TRBD1 (7 bases). V dropped 6 bases and J dropped 2 bases, with 19 bases sitting between them. CDR1 is WSHSY and CDR2 is SAAADI in the germline V gene. This CDR3 spans 17 amino acids. The CDR3 DNA reads as TGCGCCAGCAGGGAGGGGGCGGGACTCCCAAACACCGGGGAGCTGTTTTTT. Protein product: CASREGAGLPNTGELFF.